This entry lists 32 T cell receptor beta chains sequenced from one sample in a study of blood T cell repertoires in COVID-19. TCRdb keeps only in-frame clones here, not all; method: immunoSEQ multiplex PCR. The profile shows 40,000 or so clones, roughly 84% of them singletons. Sequenced input: peripheral blood. Receptors originate from a woman between 70 and 85 years old in a cohort sampled during active COVID-19.

The chain combines TRBV12-5 with TRBJ1-5, with a tentative D call TRBD1 (5 bases). This CDR3 comprises 18 residues. V lost 1 base and J 6 bases, leaving 22 bases between the germline ends. The germline gives CDR1 LGHNT, CDR2 FRNRAP. For the CDR3, the DNA is TGTGCTAGTGGTTTGGAGATCACAGGCCCTGCGCCCGGTCAGCCCCAGCATTTT. Protein product: CASGLEITGPAPGQPQHF.

This chain links TRBV9 with TRBJ2-7, with 13 bases that match TRBD2. The V and J ends lost 3 bases and 5 bases, in that order; junction bases with no gene match: 5. CDR3 size: 15 residues. CDR1 and CDR2 from the germline V gene are SGDLS and YYNGEE. CDR3 coding DNA: TGTGCCAGCAGCGGGGGACTAGCGGGATTCGACGAGCAGTACTTC. Amino acids: CASSGGLAGFDEQYF.

The table lists this clone with a count of one. The chain uses TRBV5-5 and TRBJ2-7; 9 bases match TRBD1. The CDR3 loop spans 14 amino acids. With V trimmed by 4 bases and J by 4 bases, 6 bases remained unmatched. Per the germline V gene, CDR1 is SGHKS and CDR2 is YYEKEE (reference sequence). The CDR3 reads CASSRGTGQYEQYF. DNA of the CDR3: TGTGCCAGCAGCCGTGGGACAGGGCAGTACGAGCAGTACTTC.

The chain has TRBV28 and TRBJ1-2; tentative D call: TRBD1 (6 bases). This CDR3 contains 11 residues. Trimming took 7 bases from V and 4 from J, leaving 7 bases between them. Per germline, CDR1 MDHEN and CDR2 SYDVKM. DNA of the CDR3: TGTGCCAGCATAGGGGGCTATGGCTACACCTTC. This sequence encodes CASIGGYGYTF.

V gene TRBV28 combines with J gene TRBJ1-1; weak D call: TRBD1 (6 bases). The CDR3 length is 14 residues. Trimming took 3 bases from V and 10 from J, leaving 18 bases between them. The germline CDR1 and CDR2 sequences are MDHEN and SYDVKM. The CDR3 sequence is CASSFSMSRGLAFF. Written as DNA, the CDR3 is TGTGCCAGCAGTTTCTCCATGTCCAGGGGATTAGCTTTCTTT.

J is TRBJ2-1 and V is TRBV4-1; 9 bases agree with TRBD1. The length of the CDR3 is 15 residues. Germline CDR1 is MGHRA and CDR2 is YSYEKL. After removal of 3 bases from V and 7 bases from J, the junction contained 7 bases not matched to a gene. The CDR3 nucleotides read TGCGCCAGCAGCCACACCGGGACAGGGATAAATGAGCAGTTCTTC. This codes for CASSHTGTGINEQFF.

The rearrangement links TRBV29-1 to TRBJ1-2; 11 bases match TRBD1. CDR3 length: 16 residues. Germline assignment: CDR1 SQVTM and CDR2 ANQGSEA. The V segment lost 4 bases and the J segment 1 base; nucleotides outside the gene matches: 8. CDR3 coding DNA: TGCAGCGTTGGCAGGACAGGGGGCCGAATTAACTATGGCTACACCTTC. Protein product: CSVGRTGGRINYGYTF.

This clone was seen only once. The rearrangement links TRBV12-3 or TRBV12-4 to TRBJ2-5; D is possibly TRBD2 (7 bases). The CDR3 consists of 12 residues. With 8 bases removed from V and 5 bases from J, the gap between germline ends came to 12 bases. The CDR3 coding sequence is TGTGCCAGCCTTGGGGGGGCGGAGACCCAGTACTTC. Amino acids: CASLGGAETQYF.

The rearrangement joins TRBV30 to TRBJ2-6; D possibly corresponds to TRBD1 (5 bases). The V end was cut by 2 bases, the J end by 0 bases, with 8 bases between. The CDR3 totals 15 residues. Germline V gene lookup returns CDR1 GTSNPN and CDR2 SVGIG (reference sequence). CDR3 nucleotide sequence: TGTGCCTGGAGTCACAGGCGCTCTGGGGCCAACGTCCTGACTTTC. Encoded protein: CAWSHRRSGANVLTF.

The rearrangement links TRBV7-2 to TRBJ2-7; perhaps TRBD2 as D (6 bases). The CDR3 covers 14 residues. The germline V gene encodes CDR1 SGHTA and CDR2 FQGNSA. Trimming shortened V by 5 bases and J by 2 bases, and 13 bases separated the two germline ends. The CDR3 DNA reads TGTGCCAGCAGCCCCAACCGGGGGACCTACGAGCAGTACTTC. Translating gives CASSPNRGTYEQYF.

The chain has TRBV27 and TRBJ2-7, with 9 positions matching TRBD1. J lost 5 bases, V lost 3 bases, and 5 bases had no gene match. This CDR3 is built from 14 residues. Germline V gene data show CDR1 as MNHEY and CDR2 as SMNVEV (reference sequence). The DNA for the CDR3 is TGTGCCAGCAGTTTCGGGACAGGGAGCAACGAGCAGTACTTC. Protein: CASSFGTGSNEQYF.

This clone is a singleton in its sample. The chain joins TRBV18 to TRBJ2-1; weak D call: TRBD2 (6 bases). This CDR3 has 16 residues. V was shortened by 4 bases and J by 2 bases, with 15 bases between the two germline ends. Germline lookup yields CDR1 KGHSH and CDR2 LQKENI. The CDR3 loop is CASSRTGTLPYNEQFF. CDR3 DNA sequence: TGTGCCAGCTCACGCACCGGGACTCTGCCCTACAATGAGCAGTTCTTC.

The rearrangement joins TRBV13 to TRBJ2-1; weak D call: TRBD2 (6 bases). The V and J ends lost 0 bases and 0 bases respectively, with 6 bases between them. This CDR3 contains 15 residues. Germline V gene lookup returns CDR1 PRHDT and CDR2 FYEKMQ (reference sequence). The CDR3 loop is CASSLGGGSYNEQFF. CDR3 nucleotide sequence: TGTGCCAGCAGCTTAGGCGGGGGCTCCTACAATGAGCAGTTCTTC.

This clone was seen only a few times. The chain uses TRBV5-1 and TRBJ2-1; the D gene is possibly TRBD1 (5 bases). Deletions cut 0 bases from V and 6 bases from J, with 7 bases between. The length of the CDR3 is 13 residues. Looked up from germline, CDR1 is SGHRS and CDR2 is YFSETQ. CDR3 in amino acids: CASSLGQTNEQFF. The CDR3 region has the DNA TGCGCCAGCAGCTTGGGACAGACCAATGAGCAGTTCTTC. Complete variable domain (other parts from reference TRBV5-1 and TRBJ2-1): KAGVTQTPRYLIKTRGQQVTLSCSPISGHRSVSWYQQTPGQGLQFLFEYFSETQRNKGNFPGRFSGRQFSNSRSEMNVSTLELGDSALYLCASSLGQTNEQFFGPGTRLTVL.

The chain joins TRBV12-5 to TRBJ1-5; 10 bases are a match to TRBD1. The germline CDR1 and CDR2 sequences are LGHNT and FRNRAP. Germline trimming cut 6 bases from V and 3 bases from J; bases unmatched to any gene: 8. The CDR3 has 16 amino acids. For the CDR3, the DNA is TGTGCTAGTGGAGCCCCGGGACAGGGGACCAATCAGCCCCAGCATTTT. Translated, it gives CASGAPGQGTNQPQHF.

The chain has TRBV20-1 and TRBJ2-7; D perhaps matches TRBD2 (5 bases). Between the trimmed V and J ends, which lost 5 bases and 7 bases, there was a span of 12 bases. CDR1 is DFQATT, CDR2 SNEGSKA, per germline (reference sequence). This CDR3 region has 11 residues. In DNA form, the CDR3 reads TGCAGTGCTTCCACGACGGGAGAGCAGTACTTC. Translating gives CSASTTGEQYF.

The chain uses TRBV7-2 and TRBJ2-1, with 8 nucleotides matching TRBD2. This CDR3 spans 18 amino acids. V was clipped by 5 bases and J by 2 bases; unmatched bases: 14. Germline V CDR1 and CDR2: SGHTA, FQGNSA. The CDR3 bases are TGTGCCAGCAGCAAGCGAGCCGCGAGCGGGAGTGCCTACAATGAGCAGTTCTTC. Amino acids: CASSKRAASGSAYNEQFF. Combining the CDR3 with reference TRBV7-2 and TRBJ2-1 gives the whole variable domain GAGVSQSPSNKVTEKGKDVELRCDPISGHTALYWYRQSLGQGLEFLIYFQGNSAPDKSGLPSDRFSAERTGGSVSTLTIQRTQQEDSAVYLCASSKRAASGSAYNEQFFGPGTRLTVL.

The V and J genes are TRBV29-1 and TRBJ2-7, with unresolved D. The CDR3 totals 14 residues. The germline gives CDR1 SQVTM, CDR2 ANQGSEA. The germline V and J ends were trimmed by 4 bases and 2 bases, with 15 bases remaining between them. The CDR3 loop is CSVGMATGPYEQYF. The CDR3 DNA sequence: TGCAGCGTTGGGATGGCCACGGGTCCCTACGAGCAGTACTTC.

The V call is TRBV3-1 (or the pseudogene TRBV3-2), the J call TRBJ2-2; 9 bases match TRBD2. With 8 bases clipped from V and 9 bases from J, the junction kept 4 bases outside the gene matches. Looked up from germline, CDR1 is LGHDT and CDR2 is YNNKEL (reference sequence). The CDR3 sequence is 12 residues long. The CDR3 DNA is TGTGCCAGCGGTAGCGGGAGAAGGGAGCTGTTTTTT. Translating gives CASGSGRRELFF.

The chain links TRBV4-3 to TRBJ2-1; weak D call: TRBD2 (5 bases). V dropped 1 base and J dropped 8 bases, with 21 bases sitting between them. This CDR3 contains 17 residues. In germline, CDR1 is LGHNA, CDR2 YSLEER. The CDR3 reads CASSQVMRGLSFDEQFF. The CDR3 DNA is TGCGCCAGCAGCCAAGTCATGCGCGGGTTGAGTTTTGATGAGCAGTTCTTC.

This clone was detected only once. The chain is built from TRBV7-8 and TRBJ1-4; 10 bases fit TRBD1. CDR3 length: 14 amino acids. CDR1 and CDR2 (germline): SGHVS, FQNEAQ. The V and J ends lost 5 bases and 6 bases, in that order; junction bases with no gene match: 3. The CDR3 is CASSQDRGHEKLFF. In nucleotides, the CDR3 is TGTGCCAGCAGCCAAGACAGGGGGCATGAAAAACTGTTTTTT. Variable domain in full (rest from reference TRBV7-8 and TRBJ1-4): GAGVSQSPRYKVAKRGQDVALRCDPISGHVSLFWYQQALGQGPEFLTYFQNEAQLDKSGLPSDRFFAERPEGSVSTLKIQRTQQEDSAVYLCASSQDRGHEKLFFGSGTQLSVL.

The chain joins TRBV4-1 to TRBJ2-2; 12 bases map to TRBD2. The junction had 13 bases not matched to a gene; V was cut back by 4 bases and J by 7 bases. This CDR3 has 18 residues. Germline V CDR1 and CDR2: MGHRA, YSYEKL. CDR3 coding DNA: TGCGCCAGCAGCCTTTTGGTGACTAGCGGGAGTGTCGGCGGGGAGCTGTTTTTT. Its translation: CASSLLVTSGSVGGELFF.

The V and J genes are TRBV29-1 and TRBJ2-5, with 9 nucleotides matching TRBD1. Germline loops: CDR1 SQVTM, CDR2 ANQGSEA. The CDR3 loop spans 15 amino acids. The CDR3 bases are TGCACCGCAAAACAGGGGGCGTGGAGCCAAGAGACCCAGTACTTC. The encoded protein is CTAKQGAWSQETQYF.

The sample holds a few counts of this clone. The chain is built from TRBV5-5 and TRBJ2-3; 11 bases fit TRBD2. CDR1 and CDR2 (germline): SGHKS, YYEKEE (reference sequence). This CDR3 spans 17 amino acids. J lost 3 bases, V lost 5 bases, and 11 bases had no gene match. CDR3 sequence reads: CASRSASIAGGTDTQYF. The CDR3 bases are TGTGCCAGCAGGTCCGCCAGCATAGCGGGAGGGACAGATACGCAGTATTTT. Full variable domain (missing parts from reference TRBV5-5 and TRBJ2-3): DAGVTQSPTHLIKTRGQQVTLRCSPISGHKSVSWYQQVLGQGPQFIFQYYEKEERGRGNFPDRFSARQFPNYSSELNVNALLLGDSALYLCASRSASIAGGTDTQYFGPGTRLTVL.

The J gene is TRBJ2-1, the V gene TRBV9; TRBD1 agrees at 9 bases. Germline CDR1 SGDLS, CDR2 YYNGEE. The CDR3 spans 16 residues. Losses at the gene ends were 4 bases for V and 7 bases for J; bases not matched to a gene: 12. CDR3 protein: CASSPYRGRNWNEQFF. The DNA for the CDR3 is TGTGCCAGCAGCCCGTACAGGGGGCGGAATTGGAATGAGCAGTTCTTC. The entire variable domain, with the rest obtained from reference TRBV9 and TRBJ2-1, is as follows: DSGVTQTPKHLITATGQRVTLRCSPRSGDLSVYWYQQSLDQGLQFLIQYYNGEERAKGNILERFSAQQFPDLHSELNLSSLELGDSALYFCASSPYRGRNWNEQFFGPGTRLTVL.

Only one count was recorded for this clone. This chain uses TRBV5-1 with TRBJ2-7, with D possibly being TRBD1 (6 bases). The CDR3 runs 15 residues. Per the germline V gene, CDR1 is SGHRS and CDR2 is YFSETQ. The V gene lost 5 bases and the J gene lost 0 bases, with 15 bases spanning the gap. The CDR3 region has the DNA TGCGCCAGCAGAGCAACAGGGTCGAGCTCCTACGAGCAGTACTTC. It is translated as CASRATGSSSYEQYF.

This clone came up once. V and J are TRBV19 and TRBJ2-5, with a tentative D call TRBD2 (6 bases). V gave up 3 bases and J gave up 5 bases, with 13 bases separating them. Germline loops: CDR1 LNHDA, CDR2 SQIVND (reference sequence). The CDR3 is 14 residues long. The chain's CDR3 is CASSMGLLGETQYF. For the CDR3, the DNA is TGTGCCAGTAGTATGGGACTTCTCGGGGAGACCCAGTACTTC.

This sequence joins TRBV28 and TRBJ2-7, with 12 positions matching TRBD2. The V gene's germline CDR1 is MDHEN and CDR2 SYDVKM. This CDR3 is built from 15 residues. J was trimmed by 3 bases and V by 6 bases; bases with no gene match: 6. CDR3 DNA sequence: TGTGCCAGCAGACCTAGGACTAGCGGGGTCTACGAGCAGTACTTC. As protein: CASRPRTSGVYEQYF.

This chain joins TRBV7-2 and TRBJ1-2, with 7 bases lining up with TRBD1. J gave up 0 bases and V 5 bases, and 12 bases lay outside the gene matches. The germline V gene has CDR1 SGHTA and CDR2 FQGNSA. The CDR3 runs 17 residues. CDR3 protein: CASSPTGTARANYGYTF. CDR3 nucleotides: TGTGCCAGCAGCCCGACCGGGACAGCACGTGCTAACTATGGCTACACCTTC.

J is TRBJ1-6 and V is TRBV18, with D unclear. The CDR3 covers 15 residues. The germline V and J ends were trimmed by 3 bases and 8 bases, with 14 bases remaining between them. Germline CDR1 KGHSH, CDR2 LQKENI. As DNA, the CDR3 is TGTGCCAGCTCACCCCGGGGTGCGGGTGATTCACCCCTCCACTTT. It codes for CASSPRGAGDSPLHF.

This clone was picked up a small number of times. The chain couples TRBV28 to TRBJ2-3, with 12 nucleotides matching TRBD2. From germline, CDR1 is MDHEN and CDR2 SYDVKM. The CDR3 consists of 15 residues. With 5 bases clipped from V and 5 bases from J, the junction kept 5 bases outside the gene matches. The CDR3: CASSILAGGIDTQYF. The CDR3 coding sequence is TGTGCCAGCAGTATACTAGCGGGAGGAATAGATACGCAGTATTTT.

V is TRBV5-1 and J is TRBJ2-1; D is perhaps TRBD2 (5 bases). V was trimmed by 4 bases and J by 0 bases, leaving 14 bases between them. The V gene's germline CDR1 is SGHRS and CDR2 YFSETQ. The CDR3 contains 16 residues. The CDR3 protein is CASSEQAVSSYNEQFF. The CDR3 DNA is TGCGCCAGCAGCGAACAAGCGGTGAGCTCCTACAATGAGCAGTTCTTC.